This T cell receptor (beta chain) was retrieved from a study of graft-versus-host responses after intestinal transplantation. TCRdb's copy holds only in-frame clones and misses some; the assay was immunoSEQ multiplex PCR. The sample contains about 88,000 clones, 85% to 95% of which appear only once. With regard to this clone: The antigen remains undetermined.

V trimming: 0 bases; J trimming: 1 base; junction bases outside the gene matches: 9. CDR1 and CDR2 (germline): SGHNT, YYREEE (reference sequence). This CDR3 contains 17 residues. Whole-study findings and limits: GvH clones occurred in recipient marrow; some first appeared in ileum or blood.

V gene TRBV5-4 combines with J gene TRBJ2-7; 8 bases line up with TRBD2. Material: unstimulated CD4+ T cells sorted from spleen or lymph node cells, obtained before transplant. The TCR comes from a human donor who was the organ donor for an intestinal transplant. CDR3 loop: CASSLGFGRGASYEQYF. In DNA form, the CDR3 reads TGTGCCAGCAGCTTGGGGTTCGGGCGGGGGGCTTCCTACGAGCAGTACTTC.